This TCR beta chain was documented in a study of T cells in localized non-small cell lung cancer. V dropped 0 bases and J dropped 4 bases, with 9 bases sitting between them. CDR3 length: 13 residues. Germline values: CDR1 GTSNPN, CDR2 SVGIG (reference sequence). Clones were read by immunoSEQ multiplex PCR, and TCRdb kept only the in-frame ones, dropping some. The sample lists 1,500 to 1,700 clones, roughly 27% occurring once. The V call is TRBV30, the J call TRBJ1-1; no clear D. The sequence came from a man aged 40-75 years with stage III squamous cell lung carcinoma. Sequenced material: normal lung tissue next to the tumor, taken before any cancer treatment. DNA of the CDR3: TGTGCCTGGAGTGTGCAGGAAGTCACTGAAGCTTTCTTT. This gives the protein CAWSVQEVTEAFF.